The rows below give T cell receptor beta chains drawn from one sample of a study of cytomegalovirus exposure and HLA in healthy donors. The data were produced by immunoSEQ multiplex PCR, yet TCRdb's version contains in-frame clones alone and is incomplete. The repertoire holds 90,000 to 120,000 clones, with 70% to 90% as singletons. The sequencing sample was made of PBMCs. The source is a woman between 18 and 29 years old in good health and CMV-seronegative. Both conserved end residues are part of each CDR3. Only some rows state a clone size, as once, few, many or a class for expanded clones.

-	TRBJ2-6	TRBV7-3	CASSPRGANVLTF
few	TRBJ2-5	TRBV5-1	CASSLTSLETQYF
few	TRBJ1-6	TRBV6-1	CASSLDRGYNSPLHF
-	TRBJ1-2	TRBV2	CARQGQAYGYTF
-	TRBJ1-2	TRBV6-4	CASSDSTALGGYTF
-	TRBJ1-2	TRBV29-1	CSVEDLRGHGYTF
once	TRBJ2-2	TRBV11-3	CASSLELETVNTGELFF
once	TRBJ1-2	TRBV19	CASEGRLKGYTF
few	TRBJ2-7	TRBV7-9	CASSLATGHYEQYF
-	TRBJ2-5	TRBV29-1	CSVKTSGQETQYF
-	TRBJ2-1	TRBV11-2	CASSLAGDEQFF
few	TRBJ2-7	TRBV25-1	CASSESPGQGTSYEQYF
few	TRBJ2-1	TRBV7-9	CASSPTRTSGYNEQFF
-	TRBJ1-3	TRBV28	CASSLFSGADRSGNTIYF
-	TRBJ2-7	TRBV10-3	CAISEANRGPNEQYF
-	TRBJ2-2	TRBV7-9	CASSSPFGGGELFF
-	TRBJ1-1	TRBV2	CASSASGTEAFF
once	TRBJ1-2	TRBV6-6	CASSGGGEYGYTF
-	TRBJ1-1	TRBV29-1	CSVTTDRSTEAFF
-	TRBJ1-6	TRBV7-9	CASSAGQGGSPLHF
few	TRBJ1-1	TRBV5-1	CASSLAGGFTEAFF
-	TRBJ2-1	TRBV5-1	CASSLVGGRERTYNEQFF